The clone carrying this T cell receptor (beta chain) was observed a handful of times. Specified time point: sample taken at primary tumor resection. Unsorted whole RNA samples from tumor, nontumor lung or frozen PBMC were sequenced. Trimming removed 6 bases at V and 0 bases at J, with 6 bases between. This CDR3 comprises 13 residues. The data stem from a study of spatial heterogeneity in lung cancer. From the 5' RACE reads, TCRdb called clonotypes with MiXCR, one entry per CDR3 protein. This table has 50,000 or so distinct CDR3 sequences, over 9.5% appearing once. This sample comprised PBMCs, obtained at surgery. The sequence came from a female donor with early-stage non-small cell lung cancer. V and J are TRBV12-3 or TRBV12-4 and TRBJ2-1; D unclear. This CDR3 reads CASRWGSYNEQFF. The CDR3 bases are TGTGCCAGCAGGTGGGGCTCCTACAATGAGCAGTTCTTC.